This entry concerns a single TCR beta chain. The data were taken from a study of PD-L1 blockade in urothelial cancer. Libraries were prepared by immunoSEQ multiplex PCR; TCRdb keeps only in-frame clonotypes and omits some of them. The sample includes around 68,000 clones, around four fifths of them seen just once. The CDR3 loop spans 14 amino acids. CDR1 is LNHDA and CDR2 is SQIVND in the germline V gene (reference sequence). V lost 1 base and J lost 1, with 8 bases in between. As for time point: pretreatment peripheral blood. The TCR originated in a man aged 65 to 79 with urothelial cancer. V and J are TRBV19 and TRBJ2-7; maybe TRBD2 (6 bases). This specimen was PBMCs, taken around atezolizumab (anti-PD-L1) treatment. CDR3 nucleotides: TGTGCCAGTAGTATAGGGGGAGGTTCCTACGAGCAGTACTTC. Protein: CASSIGGGSYEQYF. Filled out from reference TRBV19 and TRBJ2-7, the complete variable domain reads DGGITQSPKYLFRKEGQNVTLSCEQNLNHDAMYWYRQDPGQGLRLIYYSQIVNDFQKGDIAEGYSVSREKKESFPLTVTSAQKNPTAFYLCASSIGGGSYEQYFGPGTRLTVT.